What follows are 3 T cell receptor beta chains derived from one specimen sequenced in a study of blood T cell repertoires in COVID-19. Libraries were prepared by immunoSEQ multiplex PCR; TCRdb keeps only in-frame clonotypes and omits some of them. The sample records fewer than 350,000 clones, 80% to 90% being singletons. The sequenced sample was PBMCs or T cells enriched from blood (not recorded which). The receptors originated from a man aged 30 to 39 who had recovered from COVID-19.

The genes are TRBV13 and TRBJ2-2; D is perhaps TRBD2 (6 bases). Germline assignment: CDR1 PRHDT and CDR2 FYEKMQ (reference sequence). This CDR3 comprises 14 residues. V gave up 1 base and J gave up 7 bases, with 10 bases separating them. The CDR3 loop reads CASSLVGGNGELFF. The CDR3 DNA reads as TGTGCCAGCAGCTTAGTTGGGGGGAACGGGGAGCTGTTTTTT.

The genes are TRBV7-3 and TRBJ1-1; D possibly corresponds to TRBD1 (6 bases). Germline V gene sequence: CDR1 SGHTA, CDR2 FQGTGA. The CDR3 runs 13 residues. Trimming cost V 3 bases and J 4 bases, with 9 bases left between them. CDR3 sequence: CASSFLGATEAFF. The CDR3 coding sequence is TGTGCCAGCAGCTTTCTGGGGGCCACTGAAGCTTTCTTT.

The chain links TRBV10-2 to TRBJ1-5, with TRBD1 identical over 9 bases. The J segment lost 7 bases and the V segment lost 8 bases, leaving 18 bases of the junction unmatched. The CDR3 loop spans 17 amino acids. The germline V gene encodes CDR1 WSHSY and CDR2 SAAADI. The CDR3 reads CASATGTGTIGRQPQHF. CDR3 nucleotides: TGCGCCAGCGCAACCGGGACAGGGACAATAGGACGGCAGCCCCAGCATTTT.